Following are 12 T cell receptor beta chains from one sample sequenced in a study of response to subunit inactivated influenza vaccine. TCRdb re-analysed the RT-PCR reads in MiXCR, keeping a single row per CDR3 protein. The sample holds just under 550,000 distinct CDR3 sequences, around a quarter seen once. The same data also contributed to another study, on T cells expressing NK-cell markers. That paper notes: Researchers built TCR beta cDNA using 5'RACE template switching with UMIs.

The specimen comprised CD4+ T cells sorted from PBMCs, sampled 12 days after vaccination. The receptors derive from a man aged 45-65 years who received an inactivated influenza vaccine.

The chain uses TRBV4-3 and TRBJ1-2; tentatively, D is TRBD1 (6 bases). V lost 0 bases, J lost 4 bases, and 12 bases lay in between. The germline V gene encodes CDR1 LGHNA and CDR2 YSLEER. The CDR3 contains 15 residues. CDR3 residues: CASSQDQQGGYGYTF. The CDR3 DNA reads TGCGCCAGCAGCCAAGATCAACAGGGAGGCTATGGCTACACCTTC.

This chain connects TRBV6-2 or TRBV6-3 to TRBJ2-1; perhaps D is TRBD1 or TRBD2 (5 bases each). The CDR3 runs 15 residues. The germline V gene has CDR1 MNHEY and CDR2 SVGEGT. V shed 0 bases and J shed 7 bases, with 13 bases lying between them. The CDR3 nucleotides read TGTGCCAGCAGTTACTCGGGACGGGATTGGAATGAGCAGTTCTTC. It codes for CASSYSGRDWNEQFF.

The V gene is TRBV5-1, the J gene TRBJ2-1; TRBD2 aligns across 13 bases. The junction had 5 bases not matched to a gene; V was cut back by 2 bases and J by 9 bases. The CDR3 covers 15 residues. Germline-derived CDR1 and CDR2 are SGHRS and YFSETQ. Written as DNA, the CDR3 is TGCGCCAGCAGCTTTAGACTAGCGGGAGGAGGTGAGCAGTTCTTC. Translated: CASSFRLAGGGEQFF.

This chain connects TRBV6-5 to TRBJ2-7, with TRBD2 matching over 9 bases. CDR1 MNHEY and CDR2 SVGAGI come from the germline V gene. With 2 bases clipped from V and 6 bases from J, the junction kept 5 bases outside the gene matches. This CDR3 spans 14 amino acids. The CDR3 DNA sequence: TGTGCCAGCAGTTACCGGCGGGAGGGAGTCGAGCAGTACTTC. Amino acid sequence: CASSYRREGVEQYF.

Only a few counts were recorded for this clonotype. This chain links TRBV7-2 with TRBJ2-7; 7 bases fit TRBD1. The J segment lost 6 bases and the V segment lost 3 bases, leaving 14 bases of the junction unmatched. The V gene's germline CDR1 is SGHTA and CDR2 FQGNSA. This CDR3 has 16 amino acids. CDR3 nucleotides: TGTGCCAGCAGCTTGGGGCGCCGACAGGGTGATGGCGAGCAGTACTTC. Its translation is CASSLGRRQGDGEQYF.

This clonotype was detected only a few times. The rearrangement joins TRBV20-1 to TRBJ2-2, with D perhaps given as TRBD1 or TRBD2 (6 bases each). This CDR3 spans 15 amino acids. V lost 5 bases and J 4 bases, leaving 17 bases between the germline ends. In germline, CDR1 is DFQATT, CDR2 SNEGSKA (reference sequence). As DNA, the CDR3 is TGCAGTGCTCCTGTACAGGGAGGCGGCACCGGGGAGCTGTTTTTT. This sequence encodes CSAPVQGGGTGELFF.

This clonotype was recorded a few times. The genes are TRBV5-1 and TRBJ2-2; no clear D. In germline, CDR1 is SGHRS, CDR2 YFSETQ. V lost 0 bases and J 2 bases, leaving 8 bases between the germline ends. The length of the CDR3 is 15 residues. The CDR3 coding sequence is TGCGCCAGCAGCTTGGGGGCCATAAACACCGGGGAGCTGTTTTTT. Its translation: CASSLGAINTGELFF.

This sequence joins TRBV7-2 and TRBJ2-1; no clear D. The CDR3 contains 16 residues. From germline, CDR1 is SGHTA and CDR2 FQGNSA. Trimming left V 5 bases short and J 0 bases short, with 14 bases between. CDR3 in DNA: TGTGCCAGCAGCCTCGATCGGGCAAGCTCCTACAATGAGCAGTTCTTC. Protein product: CASSLDRASSYNEQFF.

This clonotype was seen a handful of times. The V gene is TRBV2, the J gene TRBJ1-2; 8 bases are a match to TRBD1. V gave up 9 bases and J gave up 7 bases; unmatched junction bases: 7. Germline V gene sequence: CDR1 SNHLY, CDR2 FYNNEI. There are 12 residues in the CDR3. The CDR3 loop is CARRSQGAGYTF. CDR3 bases: TGTGCCAGAAGAAGTCAGGGGGCTGGCTACACCTTC.

This clonotype was detected a few times. Here the CDR3 DNA reads TGTGCCAGCAGCCCGGGACAGGGAATGAAACAGTACTTC. It codes for CASSPGQGMKQYF. The chain combines TRBV11-2 with TRBJ2-7; TRBD1 matches at 9 bases. V lost 5 bases to trimming and J lost 10 bases; unmatched junction nucleotides: 9. CDR1 is SGHAT and CDR2 is FQNNGV in the germline V gene. This CDR3 contains 13 residues.

The chain has TRBV4-2 and TRBJ2-5, with 8 bases aligning to TRBD2. There are 14 residues in the CDR3. From germline, CDR1 is LGHNA and CDR2 YNFKEQ. The V and J ends lost 2 bases and 4 bases, in that order; junction bases with no gene match: 3. The CDR3 DNA is TGTGCCAGCAGCCAACCGGGGGGGGCAGAGACCCAGTACTTC. This codes for CASSQPGGAETQYF.

The V call is TRBV2, the J call TRBJ2-5, with D unclear. The CDR3 is made up of 15 amino acids. Germline loops: CDR1 SNHLY, CDR2 FYNNEI. Trimming stripped 2 bases from V and 0 bases from J, with 10 bases between. The CDR3 DNA reads as TGTGCCAGCAGTGAATTAAATGGGTACCAAGAGACCCAGTACTTC. It specifies CASSELNGYQETQYF.